What follows is one TCR beta chain and its context. Its matching antigen is unknown. Using immunoSEQ multiplex PCR, the repertoire was profiled, and TCRdb retains in-frame clones only, with some absent. The repertoire holds 300,000 to 400,000 clones, with about 61% as singletons. These data originate in a study of cytotoxic CD8 clonotypes in ibrutinib-treated CLL. The study, taken as a whole, reports: Public clonotypes, an uncommon group, contracted or remained stable on treatment. Lymph node repertoires were not studied, and sampling times were unmatched. Clonality measured at baseline exceeded age-matched healthy donors, tracking circulating CD8+ T-cell counts. Having risen at ibrutinib response, clonality had fallen back toward baseline by progression.

This CDR3 has 16 amino acids. Germline-derived CDR1 and CDR2 are MRHNA and SNTAGT. The V gene end was trimmed by 6 bases and the J gene end by 3 bases; junction bases not matched to a gene: 6. J is TRBJ2-3 and V is TRBV6-4, with TRBD2 identical over 13 bases. The sample consisted of PBMCs, taken after 36 months of ibrutinib treatment. This TCR was recovered from a human donor with chronic lymphocytic leukemia. The CDR3 bases are TGTGCCAGCAGCGCCGGGACTAGCGGGGTAACAGATACGCAGTATTTT. Translating it yields CASSAGTSGVTDTQYF.